This is a list of T cell receptor beta chains from one sample in a study of blood T cell repertoires in COVID-19. TCRdb keeps only in-frame clones here, not all; method: immunoSEQ multiplex PCR. Here the sample spans more than 75,000 clones, over 75% being singletons. What was sequenced was peripheral blood. These receptors originate from a woman of 80 years or more with active or convalescent COVID-19. Both conserved end residues are part of each CDR3.

j_call: TRBJ2-7; v_call: TRBV6-5; cdr3_aa: CASSYPRTGGEQYF
j_call: TRBJ1-1; v_call: TRBV27; cdr3_aa: CASSPLQVSNTEAFF
j_call: TRBJ2-3; v_call: TRBV9; cdr3_aa: CASSVHGGTDTQYF
j_call: TRBJ2-7; v_call: TRBV6-6; cdr3_aa: CASSQKAGTSGVYEQYF
j_call: TRBJ2-7; v_call: TRBV6-2/TRBV6-3; cdr3_aa: CASSYSALANTYEQYF
j_call: TRBJ1-5; v_call: TRBV6-2/TRBV6-3; cdr3_aa: CASSYGLQGLQPQHF
j_call: TRBJ1-1; v_call: TRBV30; cdr3_aa: CAWSRDSMNTEAFF
j_call: TRBJ1-2; v_call: TRBV29-1; cdr3_aa: CSVKDRGANYGYTF
j_call: TRBJ2-5; v_call: TRBV19; cdr3_aa: CASSALVVETQYF
j_call: TRBJ1-1; v_call: TRBV2; cdr3_aa: CASSGGGLGTEAFF
j_call: TRBJ1-1; v_call: TRBV28; cdr3_aa: CASRKRDRVREAFF
j_call: TRBJ2-5; v_call: TRBV24-1; cdr3_aa: CATAQGEETQYF
j_call: TRBJ2-1; v_call: TRBV3-1/TRBV3-2; cdr3_aa: CASSHPGLGSHNEQFF
j_call: TRBJ2-3; v_call: TRBV27; cdr3_aa: CASSFTGEADTQYF
j_call: TRBJ2-1; v_call: TRBV7-8; cdr3_aa: CASSLVGGASYNEQFF